This is a list of T cell receptor beta chains from one sample in a study of cytomegalovirus exposure and HLA in healthy donors. Here immunoSEQ multiplex PCR was the method, and the copy in TCRdb shows in-frame clones only, minus some. Here the sample spans some 150,000 clones, 81% being singletons. The specimen was PBMCs. Receptors originate from a woman in her forties or fifties in good health and CMV-seronegative. The CDR3 runs from the conserved cysteine through the conserved F or W. Each record gives: J gene, D gene, V gene, clone size, CDR3 protein, CDR3 DNA. A D gene is named only where the DNA matches it firmly. Clone size is given for some rows only: seen once, a few or many times, or a class if the clone is expanded.

J gene: TRBJ2-7
D gene: -
V gene: TRBV11-2
clone size: -
CDR3 protein: CASSLDGTPGYEQYF
CDR3 DNA: TGTGCCAGCAGCTTAGATGGGACACCGGGCTACGAGCAGTACTTC

J gene: TRBJ2-7
D gene: -
V gene: TRBV7-2
clone size: -
CDR3 protein: CASSSIRQEQYF
CDR3 DNA: TGTGCCAGCAGCTCGATAAGACAGGAGCAGTACTTC

J gene: TRBJ2-6
D gene: TRBD2
V gene: TRBV9
clone size: once
CDR3 protein: CASSVDPGGPGANVLTF
CDR3 DNA: TGTGCCAGCAGCGTAGATCCGGGAGGGCCTGGGGCCAACGTCCTGACTTTC

J gene: TRBJ2-1
D gene: TRBD2
V gene: TRBV30
clone size: -
CDR3 protein: CAWSARLADEQFF
CDR3 DNA: TGTGCCTGGAGTGCCCGACTAGCGGATGAGCAGTTCTTC

J gene: TRBJ1-3
D gene: -
V gene: TRBV7-2
clone size: -
CDR3 protein: CASSFDSNPGNTIYF
CDR3 DNA: TGTGCCAGCAGCTTCGACTCTAACCCTGGAAACACCATATATTTT

J gene: TRBJ1-5
D gene: -
V gene: TRBV5-5
clone size: -
CDR3 protein: CASSRIFTGSGQPQHF
CDR3 DNA: TGTGCCAGCAGCCGTATATTCACAGGGTCCGGCCAGCCCCAGCATTTT

J gene: TRBJ1-2
D gene: TRBD1
V gene: TRBV30
clone size: -
CDR3 protein: CAWSLTGGGYGYTF
CDR3 DNA: TGTGCCTGGAGCCTGACAGGGGGTGGTTATGGCTACACCTTC

J gene: TRBJ1-2
D gene: -
V gene: TRBV6-1
clone size: -
CDR3 protein: CASGGGYGYTF
CDR3 DNA: TGTGCCAGCGGCGGAGGCTATGGCTACACCTTC

J gene: TRBJ2-1
D gene: TRBD2
V gene: TRBV7-2
clone size: -
CDR3 protein: CASSSGLAEQFF
CDR3 DNA: TGTGCCAGCAGCTCGGGACTAGCGGAACAGTTCTTC

J gene: TRBJ1-4
D gene: -
V gene: TRBV6-4
clone size: -
CDR3 protein: CARGPSDGKGKLFF
CDR3 DNA: TGTGCCAGAGGCCCCTCGGACGGGAAGGGCAAACTGTTTTTT

J gene: TRBJ1-6
D gene: -
V gene: TRBV2
clone size: -
CDR3 protein: CASSGEDSNSPLHF
CDR3 DNA: TGTGCCAGCAGTGGTGAGGATTCTAATTCACCCCTCCACTTT

J gene: TRBJ2-2
D gene: -
V gene: TRBV7-2
clone size: once
CDR3 protein: CASSSRASTGELFF
CDR3 DNA: TGTGCCAGCAGCTCGCGGGCCAGCACCGGGGAGCTGTTTTTT

J gene: TRBJ1-1
D gene: -
V gene: TRBV7-2
clone size: -
CDR3 protein: CASSLAFGRVGHTEAFF
CDR3 DNA: TGTGCCAGCAGCTTAGCGTTCGGCAGGGTCGGTCACACTGAAGCTTTCTTT

J gene: TRBJ2-1
D gene: -
V gene: TRBV18
clone size: -
CDR3 protein: CASSQESSYNEQFF
CDR3 DNA: TGTGCCAGCTCACAAGAGAGCTCCTACAATGAGCAGTTCTTC

J gene: TRBJ1-5
D gene: -
V gene: TRBV6-1
clone size: -
CDR3 protein: CASSLRSNQPQHF
CDR3 DNA: TGTGCCAGCAGTTTGAGAAGCAATCAGCCCCAGCATTTT

J gene: TRBJ2-7
D gene: TRBD1
V gene: TRBV7-2
clone size: many
CDR3 protein: CASSLATGGLYEQYF
CDR3 DNA: TGTGCCAGCAGCTTAGCGACAGGGGGCTTGTACGAGCAGTACTTC